This is a list of T cell receptor beta chains from one sample in a study of blood T cell repertoires in COVID-19. Assay: immunoSEQ multiplex PCR; the TCRdb copy retains only in-frame clones and omits some. The table records approximately 240,000 clones, 80% to 95% of them present only once. Source material: peripheral blood. All receptors derive from a man aged 25 to 40 with COVID-19, enrolled during active disease. The CDR3 runs from the conserved cysteine through the conserved F or W. The D gene is left open where the match is weak. The size field is filled for only some rows; it gives once, few, many or a size class.

size	V	J	D	CDR3	DNA
.	TRBV5-4	TRBJ2-5	.	CASSSAGRAVQETQYF	TGTGCCAGCAGCTCCGCGGGAAGGGCCGTTCAAGAGACCCAGTACTTC
.	TRBV6-5	TRBJ1-1	.	CASRVAGDTEAFF	TGTGCCAGCCGGGTGGCAGGGGACACTGAAGCTTTCTTT
.	TRBV3-1/TRBV3-2	TRBJ1-1	.	CASSQTEMNTEAFF	TGTGCCAGCAGCCAAACAGAGATGAACACTGAAGCTTTCTTT
.	TRBV12-5	TRBJ2-1	TRBD2	CASGLVHGAGGLNYNEQFF	TGTGCTAGTGGTTTGGTACATGGAGCGGGGGGCCTAAACTACAATGAGCAGTTCTTC
.	TRBV5-1	TRBJ1-2	.	CASSLDSYYGYTF	TGCGCCAGCAGCCTGGACAGTTACTATGGCTACACCTTC
.	TRBV6-5	TRBJ2-7	.	CASTLGPVYEQYF	TGTGCCAGCACTTTGGGCCCCGTTTACGAGCAGTACTTC
.	TRBV30	TRBJ1-2	.	CAWGKGTLTYGYTF	TGTGCCTGGGGCAAAGGGACACTAACATATGGCTACACCTTC
.	TRBV19	TRBJ2-1	.	CASSIVATGDNEQFF	TGTGCCAGTAGTATAGTAGCAACGGGGGACAATGAGCAGTTCTTC
.	TRBV3-1/TRBV3-2	TRBJ1-1	.	CASTPNDVTEAFF	TGTGCCAGCACCCCTAATGATGTCACTGAAGCTTTCTTT
.	TRBV15	TRBJ2-7	.	CATRRDSNYEQYF	TGTGCCACCAGGCGGGACTCAAACTACGAGCAGTACTTC
.	TRBV11-2	TRBJ1-1	.	CASSWGNTEAFF	TGTGCCAGCAGCTGGGGCAACACTGAAGCTTTCTTT
.	TRBV19	TRBJ2-2	TRBD1	CASSRDSPTGELFF	TGTGCCAGTAGTCGGGACAGTCCTACCGGGGAGCTGTTTTTT
.	TRBV19	TRBJ1-5	.	CASRSGYYSNQPQHF	TGTGCCAGCCGTTCAGGGTATTATAGCAATCAGCCCCAGCATTTT
.	TRBV7-2	TRBJ1-3	TRBD1	CASSPTGTGFSGNTIYF	TGTGCCAGCAGCCCAACCGGGACAGGGTTTTCTGGAAACACCATATATTTT
.	TRBV7-9	TRBJ2-7	TRBD1	CASIKGQGASEQYF	TGTGCCAGCATCAAAGGACAGGGGGCTAGCGAGCAGTACTTC
.	TRBV19	TRBJ1-6	.	CASTRVQNSPLHF	TGTGCCAGTACCCGGGTCCAAAATTCACCCCTCCACTTT
.	TRBV5-4	TRBJ2-1	TRBD2	CASSPQRGTTSYNEQFF	TGTGCCAGCAGCCCCCAGCGGGGGACAACCTCCTACAATGAGCAGTTCTTC
few	TRBV18	TRBJ1-6	.	CASSYGENSPLHF	TGTGCCAGCTCATACGGGGAGAATTCACCCCTCCACTTT
.	TRBV18	TRBJ2-3	.	CASSPKAGDYTDTQYF	TGTGCCAGCTCACCAAAGGCAGGGGATTACACAGATACGCAGTATTTT
.	TRBV2	TRBJ2-1	TRBD2	CASKPGLADNEQFF	TGTGCCAGCAAACCGGGACTAGCGGACAATGAGCAGTTCTTC
.	TRBV3-1/TRBV3-2	TRBJ1-2	TRBD1	CASSQPTGNYGYTF	TGTGCCAGCAGCCAACCGACAGGGAACTATGGCTACACCTTC
.	TRBV4-1	TRBJ1-1	.	CASSQVGGSAEAFF	TGCGCCAGCAGCCAAGTGGGGGGGTCCGCTGAAGCTTTCTTT
.	TRBV11-2	TRBJ2-2	.	CASSLGHNTGELFF	TGTGCCAGCAGCTTAGGACACAACACCGGGGAGCTGTTTTTT
few	TRBV19	TRBJ1-5	.	CASSIHRATINQPQHF	TGTGCCAGTAGTATACACAGGGCGACCATTAATCAGCCCCAGCATTTT
.	TRBV18	TRBJ1-2	.	CASSPPTGRLLYGYTF	TGTGCCAGCTCACCACCCACAGGTAGACTTCTATATGGCTACACCTTC
.	TRBV5-1	TRBJ2-2	TRBD1	CASSSRDREYGELFF	TGCGCCAGCAGCTCCCGGGACAGGGAGTATGGGGAGCTGTTTTTT
.	TRBV27	TRBJ1-1	.	CASSLPRRVGGRTEAFF	TGTGCCAGCAGTTTGCCCCGACGGGTTGGAGGAAGGACTGAAGCTTTCTTT
.	TRBV2	TRBJ2-6	.	CASTRSLSGANVLTF	TGTGCCAGCACGCGGTCCCTCTCTGGGGCCAACGTCCTGACTTTC
.	TRBV5-1	TRBJ2-1	TRBD2	CASSGVGGGLYNEQFF	TGCGCCAGCAGCGGGGTTGGCGGGGGGTTATACAATGAGCAGTTCTTC
.	TRBV7-6	TRBJ1-2	TRBD1	CASSPDPDRAGGYTF	TGTGCCAGCAGCCCGGACCCAGACAGGGCAGGAGGCTACACCTTC
.	TRBV10-3	TRBJ1-5	.	CAISAGDQPQHF	TGTGCCATCTCTGCAGGGGATCAGCCCCAGCATTTT
.	TRBV5-1	TRBJ1-2	TRBD1	CASSLNPTGVDGYTF	TGCGCCAGCAGCCTGAACCCTACAGGGGTCGATGGCTACACCTTC
.	TRBV11-3	TRBJ2-1	.	CASSLDTRRGEQFF	TGTGCCAGCAGCTTAGATACACGGCGGGGCGAGCAGTTCTTC
.	TRBV5-6	TRBJ2-7	.	CASSLPNSYEQYF	TGTGCCAGCAGCTTGCCCAACTCCTACGAGCAGTACTTC
once	TRBV9	TRBJ2-3	.	CASSVVSSGEDTQYF	TGTGCCAGCAGCGTAGTAAGTTCGGGGGAAGATACGCAGTATTTT
.	TRBV5-6	TRBJ2-5	.	CASSFRGKETQYF	TGTGCCAGCAGCTTCCGGGGGAAGGAGACCCAGTACTTC
.	TRBV4-2	TRBJ1-3	TRBD1	CASSEGTGGGNTIYF	TGTGCCAGCAGCGAGGGGACAGGGGGTGGAAACACCATATATTTT
.	TRBV27	TRBJ1-4	TRBD1	CASSLWATGVEKLFF	TGTGCCAGCAGTTTGTGGGCTACAGGGGTCGAAAAACTGTTTTTT
.	TRBV9	TRBJ2-2	TRBD1	CASSVGPGGTNTGELFF	TGTGCCAGCAGCGTAGGGCCAGGGGGCACGAACACCGGGGAGCTGTTTTTT
.	TRBV7-9	TRBJ2-5	.	CASSLEQGQETQYF	TGTGCCAGCAGCTTGGAACAGGGCCAAGAGACCCAGTACTTC
.	TRBV2	TRBJ2-1	TRBD2	CARGTIPANEQFF	TGTGCCCGTGGGACTATCCCCGCGAATGAGCAGTTCTTC
.	TRBV14	TRBJ1-2	.	CASSQGATNYGYTF	TGTGCCAGCAGCCAAGGGGCCACAAACTATGGCTACACCTTC
.	TRBV5-4	TRBJ2-7	TRBD1	CASAEQGKLYEQYF	TGTGCCAGCGCCGAACAGGGGAAATTGTACGAGCAGTACTTC
.	TRBV5-1	TRBJ2-3	.	CASSLDPGTDTQYF	TGCGCCAGCAGCTTGGATCCAGGGACAGATACGCAGTATTTT